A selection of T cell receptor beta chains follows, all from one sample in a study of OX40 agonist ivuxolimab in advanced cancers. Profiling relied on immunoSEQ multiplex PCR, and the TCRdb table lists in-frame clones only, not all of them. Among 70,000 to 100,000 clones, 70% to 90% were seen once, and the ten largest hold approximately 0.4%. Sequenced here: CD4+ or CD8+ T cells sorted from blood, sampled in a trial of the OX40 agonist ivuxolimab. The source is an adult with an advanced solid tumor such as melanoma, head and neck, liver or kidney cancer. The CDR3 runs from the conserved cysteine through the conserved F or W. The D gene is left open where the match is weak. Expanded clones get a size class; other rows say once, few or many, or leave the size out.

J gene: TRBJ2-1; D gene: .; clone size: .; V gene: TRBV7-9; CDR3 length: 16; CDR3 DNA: TGTGCCAGCAGCTTAGTAGGAGGGATCCGAGGTGATGAGCAGTTCTTC; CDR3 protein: CASSLVGGIRGDEQFF
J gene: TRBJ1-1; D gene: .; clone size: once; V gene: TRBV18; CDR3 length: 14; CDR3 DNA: TGTGCCAGCTCAACAGGGATGATGAACACTGAAGCTTTCTTT; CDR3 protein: CASSTGMMNTEAFF
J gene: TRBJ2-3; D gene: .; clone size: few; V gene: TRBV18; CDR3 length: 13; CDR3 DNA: TGTGCCAGCTCACCAGGGGGCACAGATACGCAGTATTTT; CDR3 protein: CASSPGGTDTQYF
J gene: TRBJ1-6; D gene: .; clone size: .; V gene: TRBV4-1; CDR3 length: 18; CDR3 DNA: TGCGCCAGCAGCCAAGTGACAACCTCGAGCTCCTATAATTCACCCCTCCACTTT; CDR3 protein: CASSQVTTSSSYNSPLHF
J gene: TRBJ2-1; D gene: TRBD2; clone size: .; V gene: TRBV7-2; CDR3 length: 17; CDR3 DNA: TGTGCCAGCAGAAGGCCCGCTAGCGGGAGTTCCTACAATGAGCAGTTCTTC; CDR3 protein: CASRRPASGSSYNEQFF
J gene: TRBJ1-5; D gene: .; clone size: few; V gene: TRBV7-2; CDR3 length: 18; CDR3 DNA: TGTGCCAGCAGCTTCGTTGCACAGGGCCCGATGAACAATCAGCCCCAGCATTTT; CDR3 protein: CASSFVAQGPMNNQPQHF
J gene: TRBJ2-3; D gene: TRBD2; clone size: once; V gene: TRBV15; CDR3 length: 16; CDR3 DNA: TGTGCCACCGCGACGGGACTATCCCTTAGCACAGATACGCAGTATTTT; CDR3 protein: CATATGLSLSTDTQYF
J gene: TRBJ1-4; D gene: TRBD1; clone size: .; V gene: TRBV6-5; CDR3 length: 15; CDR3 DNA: TGTGCCAGCAGTTACTCAGGGACAGGCAGTGAAAAACTGTTTTTT; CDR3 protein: CASSYSGTGSEKLFF
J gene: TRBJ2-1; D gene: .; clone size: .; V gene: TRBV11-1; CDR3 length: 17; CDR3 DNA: TGTGCCAGCAGCTTAGCTGGGTCGTTCTATTCCTACAATGAGCAGTTCTTC; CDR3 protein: CASSLAGSFYSYNEQFF
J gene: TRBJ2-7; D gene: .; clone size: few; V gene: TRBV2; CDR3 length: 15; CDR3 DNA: TGTGCCAGCAGTGAACTGGTAGCGGCGAACTACGAGCAGTACTTC; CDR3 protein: CASSELVAANYEQYF
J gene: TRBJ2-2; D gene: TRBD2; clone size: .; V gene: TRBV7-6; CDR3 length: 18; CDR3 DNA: TGTGCCAGCAGCCGATTCGATACCGGGACTAGGGACACCGGGGAGCTGTTTTTT; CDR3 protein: CASSRFDTGTRDTGELFF
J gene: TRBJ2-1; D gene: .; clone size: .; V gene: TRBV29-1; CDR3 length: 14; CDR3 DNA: TGCAGCGTAAAAACAGGGTGGTCCCCGAATGAGCAGTTCTTC; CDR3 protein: CSVKTGWSPNEQFF
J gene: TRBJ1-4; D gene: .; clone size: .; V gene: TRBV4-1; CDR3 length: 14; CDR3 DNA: TGCGCCAGCAGCCAAGATGGTAGAAAAGAAAAACTGTTTTTT; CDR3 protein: CASSQDGRKEKLFF
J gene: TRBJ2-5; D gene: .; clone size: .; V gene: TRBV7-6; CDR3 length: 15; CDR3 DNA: TGTGCCAGCAGCCTTAACTGGGCCATTCAAGAGACCCAGTACTTC; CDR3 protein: CASSLNWAIQETQYF
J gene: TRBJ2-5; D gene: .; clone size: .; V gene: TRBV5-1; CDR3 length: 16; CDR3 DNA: TGCGCCAGCAGCTTGGCCCCCACAGCTGACCAAGAGACCCAGTACTTC; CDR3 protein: CASSLAPTADQETQYF
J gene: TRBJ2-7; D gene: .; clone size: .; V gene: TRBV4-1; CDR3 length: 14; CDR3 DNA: TGCGCCAGCGACCCGGGGGTCCAATTATACGAGCAGTACTTC; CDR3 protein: CASDPGVQLYEQYF
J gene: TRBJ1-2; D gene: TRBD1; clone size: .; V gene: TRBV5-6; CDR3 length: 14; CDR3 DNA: TGTGCCAGCAGCTTGGGGGACAGGGCTTATGGCTACACCTTC; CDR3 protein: CASSLGDRAYGYTF